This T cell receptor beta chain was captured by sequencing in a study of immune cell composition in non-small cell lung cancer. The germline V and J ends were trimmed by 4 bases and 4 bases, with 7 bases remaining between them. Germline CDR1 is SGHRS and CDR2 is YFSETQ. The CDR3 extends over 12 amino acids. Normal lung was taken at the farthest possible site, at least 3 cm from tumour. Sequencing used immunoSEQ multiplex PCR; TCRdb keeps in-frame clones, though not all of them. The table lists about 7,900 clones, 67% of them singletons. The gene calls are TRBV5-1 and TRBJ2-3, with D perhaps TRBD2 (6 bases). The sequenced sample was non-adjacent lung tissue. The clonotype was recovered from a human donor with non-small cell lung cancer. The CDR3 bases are TGCGCCAGCAGCGGGACTCCAGATACGCAGTATTTT. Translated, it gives CASSGTPDTQYF.